This T cell receptor beta chain was identified during a study of CD4 T cells in relation to SARS-CoV-2 and coronaviruses. Across the whole study: After roughly 11 days of antigen culture, PBMC TCR beta CDR3s were sequenced.

The assay was immunoSEQ multiplex PCR, and TCRdb's table has in-frame clones only and misses some. This table has about 36,000 clones, about 79% appearing once. On this clone: Its matching antigen is unknown.

Naive or memory CD4+ cells were cultured 1:1 with T cell-depleted PBMCs plus CEF. Trimming left V 5 bases short and J 7 bases short, with 29 bases between. Germline loops: CDR1 MRHNA, CDR2 SNTAGT. This CDR3 is built from 18 residues. The chain combines TRBV6-4 with TRBJ2-5, with D possibly being TRBD2 (7 bases). Sequencing was done on a sample of naive CD4+ T cells from PBMCs, cultured in vitro. Stated subset: naive CD4+ T cells isolated by negative enrichment. This TCR was recovered from an adult with COVID-19. The CDR3 region is CASSPKDPAEGGGWTQYF. CDR3 in DNA: TGTGCCAGCAGTCCTAAAGACCCAGCCGAAGGGGGGGGGTGGACCCAGTACTTC.